This T cell receptor beta chain was identified in a study of blood T cell repertoires in COVID-19. Repertoires were generated with immunoSEQ multiplex PCR, while TCRdb's copy carries only in-frame clones and drops some. This table holds approximately 140,000 clones, about 85% found once. This clone was detected only once. Trimming shortened V by 5 bases and J by 1 base, and 14 bases separated the two germline ends. The CDR3 extends over 15 amino acids. Germline V gene sequence: CDR1 MDHEN, CDR2 SYDVKM. The source material was peripheral blood. This TCR derives from a woman aged 40 to 50 with active or convalescent COVID-19. The chain uses TRBV28 and TRBJ1-1; a weak D match, TRBD1 (5 bases). CDR3 sequence (DNA): TGTGCCAGCAGTCCCGCTACCGACAGGAACACTGAAGCTTTCTTT. Its protein product is CASSPATDRNTEAFF. The full variable domain, in which reference TRBV28 and TRBJ1-1 provide the parts outside the CDR3, is DVKVTQSSRYLVKRTGEKVFLECVQDMDHENMFWYRQDPGLGLRLIYFSYDVKMKEKGDIPEGYSVSREKKERFSLILESASTNQTSMYLCASSPATDRNTEAFFGQGTRLTVV.